The TCR beta chain under discussion was sequenced for a study of OX40 agonist ivuxolimab in advanced cancers. About the investigation overall: Ivuxolimab, which targeted the costimulatory receptor OX40 (CD134), was an agonistic, fully human IgG2 monoclonal antibody. The dose-escalation cohort was roughly 80% male with a mean age of 60 years, ranging from roughly 20 to 80. Intravenous ivuxolimab was administered to patients every 2 weeks at six dose levels: 0.01, 0.1, 0.3, 1.5, 3 and 10 mg/kg. The purpose of peripheral TCRbeta sequencing was to test whether ivuxolimab changed TCR sequence diversity and led to clonal T-cell expansion. Three dose-escalation patients achieved partial responses, one with hepatocellular carcinoma and two with cutaneous melanoma. Patients were allowed to have had prior anti-PD-1, anti-PD-L1 or anti-CTLA-4 therapy, and roughly 40% of the dose-escalation patients had previously received checkpoint inhibitors. The paper reports the monotherapy dose-escalation portion (N of about 56 patients) of the phase I ivuxolimab trial. Of the roughly 52 dose-escalation patients, hepatocellular carcinoma was present in approximately 20, melanoma in about 15, renal cell carcinoma in 9 and head and neck cancer in 9. General findings and caveats noted by the study authors: The antigen specificity of the clonally expanded peripheral T cells was not determined. After ivuxolimab, CD8+ T cells had more expanded clones than CD4+ T cells on average. Low levels of normalized T-cell clonal expansion were also shown by some nonresponding patients. Partial responders in the 0.1-3.0 mg/kg groups had among the lowest normalized peripheral clonal expansion, especially among CD8+ T cells. Clonal expansion of both CD4+ and CD8+ blood T cells was observed from baseline to week 6 at doses 0.1 to 3.0 mg/kg.

Unmatched junction bases come to 2, with V trimmed by 4 bases and J by 7 bases. The CDR3, cysteine through phenylalanine, is 13 amino acids long. Of all the DNA, just the CDR3 is kept, 39 bases in frame from base 1. CDR1 and CDR2, per the germline V gene, are SGHNT and YENEEA. This clone was seen a handful of times. No cognate antigen has been identified for it. Base qualities are not provided; no much larger clone lies one nucleotide away. Patients with autoimmune disease history or receiving systemic immunosuppression were excluded from the trial. In every dose cohort, peripheral blood was drawn for TCR sequencing at baseline, cycle 4 day 1, and cycle 7 day 1. Samples were obtained from an open-label, multicenter, first-in-human phase I dose-escalation trial of ivuxolimab. Adults with locally advanced or metastatic melanoma, renal cell, hepatocellular, or head and neck squamous cell carcinoma were enrolled in the trial. Before TCR sequencing, CD4+ T cells and CD8+ T cells from peripheral blood were sorted into separate populations.

To sequence the TCRbeta CDR3 region, genomic DNA was isolated from the sorted cells. TCRbeta CDR3 regions were sequenced using the immunoSEQ Assay. TCRdb mirrors the immuneACCESS table, restricted to in-frame sequences. Some clones are absent from its copies; in checked studies, under half trace to an unresolved V gene, and the reason for the others is unknown. The sample has tens of thousands of clones on record, 88% of them singletons. The ten largest make up 0.65% to 0.7% of the sample. The sequence came from an adult with an advanced solid tumor such as melanoma, head and neck, liver or kidney cancer. This material consisted of CD4+ or CD8+ T cells sorted from blood, taken in a trial of the OX40 agonist ivuxolimab. The chain is assembled from TRBV11-3 and TRBJ2-5; 11 central bases correspond to TRBD2. CDR3 sequence: CASSSLAGATQYF. In nucleotides, the sequence is TGTGCCAGCAGCTCACTAGCGGGAGCGACCCAGTACTTC.